This T cell receptor beta chain was sequenced in a study of blood T cell repertoires in COVID-19. Original processing methods: The assay estimated nucleated cells by amplifying reference gene primers. The table came from immunoSEQ multiplex PCR; TCRdb's copy has only in-frame clones and leaves some out. V and J calls and clone size are those listed in that table; D and trimming were worked out from the DNA. Altogether hundreds of thousands of clones are present, about four fifths being singletons, with the ten largest covering about 2.5%. J lost 4 bases, V lost 5 bases, and 5 bases had no gene match. The length of the CDR3 is 14 residues. Per germline, CDR1 SGHTA and CDR2 FQGTGA.

This clonotype originated in a woman between 40 and 55 years old with active or convalescent COVID-19. Sequencing input: peripheral blood. The chain carries TRBV7-3 and TRBJ2-1, with TRBD2 identical over 7 bases. The CDR3 DNA is TGTGCCAGCAGCGGGGGGACTACGTACAATGAGCAGTTCTTC. It specifies CASSGGTTYNEQFF.